The following is a TCR beta chain sequence with its context. There are 13 residues in the CDR3. V dropped 4 bases and J dropped 3; count of bases not matched to a gene: 0. Germline lookup yields CDR1 LGHNA and CDR2 YNFKEQ. Generated by immunoSEQ multiplex PCR, the TCRdb table keeps only in-frame clones and is missing some. The sample consists of about 180,000 clones, almost 90% of them appearing once. This entry is derived from a study of T cell responses to AZD1222 COVID-19 vaccine. The chain joins TRBV4-2 to TRBJ2-7; 10 positions agree with TRBD2. The sequencing here drew on peripheral blood, taken 28 days after the second AZD1222 dose. This TCR derives from an adult who received the AZD1222 COVID-19 vaccine. Here the CDR3 DNA reads TGTGCCAGCAGCCCTAGCGGGGGCTACGAGCAGTACTTC. Translating it yields CASSPSGGYEQYF.